This T cell receptor (beta chain) was recovered during a study of cytomegalovirus exposure and HLA in healthy donors. Study-level points and caveats: Later analysis demonstrated an association between a missense DCLRE1C variant and TCR beta V- and J-gene trimming. Several of the most significant clusters appeared linked to common viral pathogens, based on a later analysis. Later work found most CMV-associated TCR beta chains apparently HLA-restricted.

About this clone: Its antigen is unknown.

The primer mix had 60 Vbeta and 13 Jbeta primers. Assay: immunoSEQ multiplex PCR; the TCRdb copy retains only in-frame clones and omits some. The sample includes around 110,000 clones, about 70% of them seen just once. CDR1 and CDR2 from the germline V gene are SGDLS and YYNGEE. V lost 0 bases to trimming and J lost 5 bases, with 12 bases between them. The CDR3 sequence is 15 residues long. Sampled while nominally healthy, donors likely had unrecorded immune exposures. This chain links TRBV9 with TRBJ1-5; possible D gene TRBD1, 6 bases. The receptor's source is a female donor in good health and CMV-seronegative. What was sequenced was PBMCs. CDR3 residues: CASSVGQGLDQPQHF. For the CDR3, the DNA is TGTGCCAGCAGCGTAGGGCAGGGGCTGGATCAGCCCCAGCATTTT.